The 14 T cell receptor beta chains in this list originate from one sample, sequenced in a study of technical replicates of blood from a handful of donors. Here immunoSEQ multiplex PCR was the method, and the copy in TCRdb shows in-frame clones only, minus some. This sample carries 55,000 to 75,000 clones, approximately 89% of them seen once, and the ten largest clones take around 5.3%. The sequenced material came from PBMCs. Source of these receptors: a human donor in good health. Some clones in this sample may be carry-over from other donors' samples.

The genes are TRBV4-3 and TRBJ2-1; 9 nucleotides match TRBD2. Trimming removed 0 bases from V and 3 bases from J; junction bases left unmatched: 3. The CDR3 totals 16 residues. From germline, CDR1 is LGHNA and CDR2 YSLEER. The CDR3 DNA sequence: TGCGCCAGCAGCCAAGAGCCGACTAGCGGCTACAATGAGCAGTTCTTC. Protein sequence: CASSQEPTSGYNEQFF.

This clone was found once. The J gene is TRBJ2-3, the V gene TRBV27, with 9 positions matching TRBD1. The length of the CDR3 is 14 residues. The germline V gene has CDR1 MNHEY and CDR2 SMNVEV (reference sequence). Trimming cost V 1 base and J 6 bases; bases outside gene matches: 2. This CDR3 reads CASSLYGTGDTQYF. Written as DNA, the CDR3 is TGTGCCAGCAGTTTATATGGGACAGGGGATACGCAGTATTTT.

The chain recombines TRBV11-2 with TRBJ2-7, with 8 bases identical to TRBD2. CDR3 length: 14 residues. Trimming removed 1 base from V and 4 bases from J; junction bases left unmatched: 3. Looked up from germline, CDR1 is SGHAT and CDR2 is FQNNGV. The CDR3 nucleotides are TGTGCCAGCAGCTTAGTTGCTAGCGGGTACGAGCAGTACTTC. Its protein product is CASSLVASGYEQYF.

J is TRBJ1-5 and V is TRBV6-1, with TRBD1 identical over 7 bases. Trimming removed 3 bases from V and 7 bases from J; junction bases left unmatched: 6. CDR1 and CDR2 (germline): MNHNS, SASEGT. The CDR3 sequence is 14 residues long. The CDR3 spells CASSDPTGDQPQHF. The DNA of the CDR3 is TGTGCCAGCAGTGATCCAACAGGGGACCAGCCCCAGCATTTT.

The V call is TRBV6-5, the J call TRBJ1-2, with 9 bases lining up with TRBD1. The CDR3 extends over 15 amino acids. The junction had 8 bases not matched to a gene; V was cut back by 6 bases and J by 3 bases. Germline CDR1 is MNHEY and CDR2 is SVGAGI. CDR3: CASRPLRTGDYGYTF. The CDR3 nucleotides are TGTGCCAGCAGACCCCTAAGGACAGGGGACTATGGCTACACCTTC.

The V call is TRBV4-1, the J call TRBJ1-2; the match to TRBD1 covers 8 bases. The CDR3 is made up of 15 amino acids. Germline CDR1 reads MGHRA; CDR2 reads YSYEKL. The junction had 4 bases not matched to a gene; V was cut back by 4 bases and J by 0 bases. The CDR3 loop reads CASSPGQGANYGYTF. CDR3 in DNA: TGCGCCAGCAGCCCTGGACAGGGAGCTAACTATGGCTACACCTTC.

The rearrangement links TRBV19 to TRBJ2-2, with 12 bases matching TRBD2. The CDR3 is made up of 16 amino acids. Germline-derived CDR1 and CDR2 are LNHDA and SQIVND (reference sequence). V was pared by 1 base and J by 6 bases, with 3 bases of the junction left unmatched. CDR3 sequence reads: CASSIASGRGSGELFF. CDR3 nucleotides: TGTGCCAGTAGTATAGCTAGCGGGAGGGGCTCCGGGGAGCTGTTTTTT.

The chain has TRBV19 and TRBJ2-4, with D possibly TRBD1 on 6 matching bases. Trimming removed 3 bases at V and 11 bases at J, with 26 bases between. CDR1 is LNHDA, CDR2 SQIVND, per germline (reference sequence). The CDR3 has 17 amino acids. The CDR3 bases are TGTGCCAGTAGTATTGGGGGCTGGGACCCCCAAAAGTCTGTTCAGTACTTC. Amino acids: CASSIGGWDPQKSVQYF.

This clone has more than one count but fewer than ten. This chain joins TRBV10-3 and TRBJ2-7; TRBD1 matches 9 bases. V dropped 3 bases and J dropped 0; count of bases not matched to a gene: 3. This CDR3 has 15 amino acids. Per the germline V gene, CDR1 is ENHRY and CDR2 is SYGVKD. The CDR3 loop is CAISDGTGSSYEQYF. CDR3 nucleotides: TGTGCCATCAGTGACGGGACAGGGTCCTCCTACGAGCAGTACTTC.

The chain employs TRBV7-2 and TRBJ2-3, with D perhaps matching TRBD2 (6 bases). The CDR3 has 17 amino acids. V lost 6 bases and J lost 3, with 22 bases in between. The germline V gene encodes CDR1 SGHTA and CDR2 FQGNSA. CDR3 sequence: CASSPPLSSRGTDTQYF. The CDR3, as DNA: TGTGCCAGCAGTCCGCCCCTGTCTAGCCGGGGGACAGATACGCAGTATTTT.

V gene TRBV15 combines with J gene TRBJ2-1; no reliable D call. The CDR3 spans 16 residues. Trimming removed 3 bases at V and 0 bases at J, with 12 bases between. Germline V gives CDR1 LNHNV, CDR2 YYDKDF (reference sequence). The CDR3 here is CATSSRQRSSYNEQFF. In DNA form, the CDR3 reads TGTGCCACCAGCAGCCGGCAGAGGAGCTCCTACAATGAGCAGTTCTTC.

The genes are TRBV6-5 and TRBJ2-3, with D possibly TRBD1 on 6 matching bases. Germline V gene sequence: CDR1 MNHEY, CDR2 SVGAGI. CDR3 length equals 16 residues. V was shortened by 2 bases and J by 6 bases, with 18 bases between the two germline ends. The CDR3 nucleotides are TGTGCCAGCAGTTACAGTTTGTACAGGGTAGGCGATACGCAGTATTTT. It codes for CASSYSLYRVGDTQYF.

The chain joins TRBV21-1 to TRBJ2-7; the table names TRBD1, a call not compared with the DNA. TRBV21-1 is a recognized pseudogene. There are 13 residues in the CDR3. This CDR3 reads CASSLQGSYEQYF. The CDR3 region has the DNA TGTGCCAGCAGCCTACAGGGCTCCTACGAGCAGTACTTC.

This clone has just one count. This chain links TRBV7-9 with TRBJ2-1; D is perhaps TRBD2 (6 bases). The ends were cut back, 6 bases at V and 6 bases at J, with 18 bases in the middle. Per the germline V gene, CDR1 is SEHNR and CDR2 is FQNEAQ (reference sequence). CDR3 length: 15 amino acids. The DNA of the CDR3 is TGTGCCAGCAGTCGACCGGGACTTCGGGTCAATGAGCAGTTCTTC. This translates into CASSRPGLRVNEQFF.